The sequence of this TCR beta chain was determined in a study of blood T cell repertoires in COVID-19. Across the study: COVID-19 samples collected from the United States, Italy and Spain covered acute and convalescent phases.

Seattle researchers signed up patients amid active infection and tracked them longitudinally. Authors' data handling: By means of reference gene primer amplification, nucleated cell counts were estimated. The assay was immunoSEQ multiplex PCR, and TCRdb's table has in-frame clones only and misses some. V, J and clone size are taken as reported in that table, and D and trimming were inferred from the DNA itself. The sample comprises roughly 220,000 clones, 81% of which are singletons, and 7.5% rests with the top ten. The sample consisted of peripheral blood. This TCR was sampled from a woman older than 75 with COVID-19, enrolled during active disease.

CDR3 DNA sequence: TGTGCCAGCAGTATTCAGGCGAACACTGAAGCTTTCTTT. Protein product: CASSIQANTEAFF. The chain recombines TRBV6-5 with TRBJ1-1; the D is unclear. CDR3 length equals 13 residues. The germline CDR1 and CDR2 sequences are MNHEY and SVGAGI. The V end was cut by 5 bases, the J end by 1 base, with 8 bases between.